This T cell receptor beta chain derives from a study of shared clonotypes between healthy human individuals. The method was immunoSEQ multiplex PCR; TCRdb's version includes in-frame clones alone and lacks a portion of them. In the table there are 2 million to 2.5 million clones, more than 80% of which are singletons. Losses at the gene ends were 5 bases for V and 6 bases for J; bases not matched to a gene: 11. The CDR3 loop spans 16 amino acids. From germline, CDR1 is LNHDA and CDR2 SQIVND (reference sequence). The receptor was isolated from a man in his late teens or twenties in good health. Some clones in this sample may be carry-over from other donors' samples. The rearrangement links TRBV19 to TRBJ2-3; 10 bases are shared with TRBD1. Sequencing used naive CD4+ T cells from PBMCs. The subset denotes: CD45RA+ positively selected. The CDR3 DNA follows: TGTGCCAGTAGTGGCCCCGGGACAGGGGTACCGGATACGCAGTATTTT. Translation gives CASSGPGTGVPDTQYF.